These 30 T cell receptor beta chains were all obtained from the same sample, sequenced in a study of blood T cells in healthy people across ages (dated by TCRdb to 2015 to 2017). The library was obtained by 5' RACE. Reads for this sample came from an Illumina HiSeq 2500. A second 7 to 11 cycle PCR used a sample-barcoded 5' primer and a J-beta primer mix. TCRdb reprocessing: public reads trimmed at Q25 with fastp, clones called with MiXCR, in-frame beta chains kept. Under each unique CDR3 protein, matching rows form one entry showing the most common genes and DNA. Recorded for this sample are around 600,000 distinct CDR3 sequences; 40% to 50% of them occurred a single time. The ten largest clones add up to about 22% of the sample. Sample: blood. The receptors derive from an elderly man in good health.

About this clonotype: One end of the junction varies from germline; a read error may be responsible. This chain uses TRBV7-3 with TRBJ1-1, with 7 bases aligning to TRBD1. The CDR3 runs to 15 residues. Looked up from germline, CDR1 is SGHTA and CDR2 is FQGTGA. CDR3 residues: CASSLTVGTDTEAFF. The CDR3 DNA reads TGTGCCAGCAGCTTAACGGTGGGGACAGACACCGAAGCTTTCTTT.

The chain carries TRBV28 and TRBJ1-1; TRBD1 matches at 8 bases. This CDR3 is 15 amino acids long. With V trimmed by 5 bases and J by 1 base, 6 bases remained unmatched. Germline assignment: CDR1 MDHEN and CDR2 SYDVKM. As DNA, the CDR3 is TGTGCCAGCAGTCCCCGGGACAGGAGGAACACTGAAGCTTTCTTT. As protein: CASSPRDRRNTEAFF.

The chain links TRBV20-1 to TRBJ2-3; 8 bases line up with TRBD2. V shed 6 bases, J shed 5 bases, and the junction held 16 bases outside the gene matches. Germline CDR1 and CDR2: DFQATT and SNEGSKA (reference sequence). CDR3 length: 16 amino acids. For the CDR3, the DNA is TGCAGTGCCGATCCGGGACTAGTGGGAGTAGTAGATACGCAGTATTTT. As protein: CSADPGLVGVVDTQYF.

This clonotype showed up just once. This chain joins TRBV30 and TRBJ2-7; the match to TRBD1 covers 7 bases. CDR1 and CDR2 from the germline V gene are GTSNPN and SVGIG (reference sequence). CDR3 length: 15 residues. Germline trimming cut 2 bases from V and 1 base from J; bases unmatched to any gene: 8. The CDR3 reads CAWSSGTVKSYEQYF. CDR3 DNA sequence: TGTGCCTGGAGTTCCGGGACAGTGAAATCCTACGAGCAGTACTTC.

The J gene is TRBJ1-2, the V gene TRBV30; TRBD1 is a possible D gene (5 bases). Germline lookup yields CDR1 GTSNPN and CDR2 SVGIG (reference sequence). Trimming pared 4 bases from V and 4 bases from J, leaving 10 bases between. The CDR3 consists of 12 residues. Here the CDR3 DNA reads TGTGCCTGGACCCCGGGGGGCTATGGCTACACCTTC. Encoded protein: CAWTPGGYGYTF.

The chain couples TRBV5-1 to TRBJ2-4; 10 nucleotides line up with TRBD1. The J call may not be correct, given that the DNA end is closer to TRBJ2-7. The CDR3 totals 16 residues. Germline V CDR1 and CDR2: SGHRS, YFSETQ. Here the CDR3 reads CASSFRADRGQGEQYF. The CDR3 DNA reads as TGCGCCAGCAGCTTTCGGGCCGACAGGGGGCAAGGCGAGCAGTACTTC.

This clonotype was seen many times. The CDR3: CASSLGGAGGETQYF. As DNA, the CDR3 is TGTGCCAGCAGTCTCGGCGGGGCAGGAGGAGAGACCCAGTACTTC. The J gene is TRBJ2-5, the V gene TRBV6-5; D may be TRBD2 (6 bases). Trimming cost V 5 bases and J 4 bases, with 17 bases left between them. Germline V gene lookup returns CDR1 MNHEY and CDR2 SVGAGI. The CDR3 loop spans 15 amino acids.

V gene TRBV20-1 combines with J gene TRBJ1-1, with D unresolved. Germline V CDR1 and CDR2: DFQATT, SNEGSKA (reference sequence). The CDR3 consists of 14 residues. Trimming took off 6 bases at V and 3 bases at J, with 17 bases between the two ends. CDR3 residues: CSAKGGSRDTEAFF. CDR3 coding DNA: TGCAGTGCCAAGGGAGGGTCGAGGGACACTGAAGCTTTCTTT.

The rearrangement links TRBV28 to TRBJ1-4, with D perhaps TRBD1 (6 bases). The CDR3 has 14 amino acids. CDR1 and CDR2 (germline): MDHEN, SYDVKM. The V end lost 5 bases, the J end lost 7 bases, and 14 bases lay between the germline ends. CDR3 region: CASSVGGTGEKLFF. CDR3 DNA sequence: TGTGCCAGCAGTGTGGGGGGCACGGGTGAAAAACTGTTTTTT.

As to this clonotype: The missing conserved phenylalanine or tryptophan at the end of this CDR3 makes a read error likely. The CDR3 nucleotides read TGTGCCAGCAGCCCCAGTCACTACGAGCAGTACATC. Translated: CASSPSHYEQYI. This sequence joins TRBV12-3 or TRBV12-4 and TRBJ2-7; D is uncertain. Trimming cost V 6 bases and J 3 bases, with 9 bases left between them. The CDR3 spans 12 residues.

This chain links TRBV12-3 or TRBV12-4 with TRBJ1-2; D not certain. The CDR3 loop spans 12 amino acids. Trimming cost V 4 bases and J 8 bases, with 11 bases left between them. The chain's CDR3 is CASSSTNLGYTF. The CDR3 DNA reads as TGTGCCAGCAGTTCAACAAATCTGGGCTACACCTTC.

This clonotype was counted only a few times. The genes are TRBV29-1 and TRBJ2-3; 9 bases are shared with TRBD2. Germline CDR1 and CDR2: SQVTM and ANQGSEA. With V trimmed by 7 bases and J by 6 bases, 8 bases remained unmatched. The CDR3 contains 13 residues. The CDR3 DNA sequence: TGCAGCGCCGGGACTAGCAGTGGGGATACGCAGTATTTT. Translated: CSAGTSSGDTQYF.

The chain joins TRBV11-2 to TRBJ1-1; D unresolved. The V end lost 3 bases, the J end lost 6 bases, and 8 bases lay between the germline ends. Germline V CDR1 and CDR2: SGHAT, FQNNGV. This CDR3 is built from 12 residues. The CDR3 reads CASSLVRAEAFF. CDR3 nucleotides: TGTGCCAGCAGCTTGGTTAGGGCTGAAGCTTTCTTT.

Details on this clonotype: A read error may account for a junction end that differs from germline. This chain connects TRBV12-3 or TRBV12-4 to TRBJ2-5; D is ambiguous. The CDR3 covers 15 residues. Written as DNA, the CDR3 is TGCGCCAGCAGCCTCCGGGCAGTAACCCAAGAGACCCAGTACTTC. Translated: CASSLRAVTQETQYF.

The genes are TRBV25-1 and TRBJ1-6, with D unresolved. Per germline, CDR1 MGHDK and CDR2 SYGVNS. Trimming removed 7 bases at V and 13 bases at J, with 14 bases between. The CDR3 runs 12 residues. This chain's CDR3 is CASITKSSPLHF. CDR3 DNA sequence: TGTGCCAGCATCACGAAGTCGAGTCCCCTCCACTTT.

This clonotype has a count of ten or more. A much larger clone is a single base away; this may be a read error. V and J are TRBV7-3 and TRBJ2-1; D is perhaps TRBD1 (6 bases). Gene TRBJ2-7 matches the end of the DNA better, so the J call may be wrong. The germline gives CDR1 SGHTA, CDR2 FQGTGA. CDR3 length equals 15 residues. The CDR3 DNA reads TGTGCCAGCAGCCCAGGGGCGGTGTCCTACAATGAGCAGTACTTC. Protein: CASSPGAVSYNEQYF.

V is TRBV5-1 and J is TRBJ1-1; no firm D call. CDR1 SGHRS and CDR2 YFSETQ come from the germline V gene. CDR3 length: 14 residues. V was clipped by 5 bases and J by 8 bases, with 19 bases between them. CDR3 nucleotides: TGCGCCAGCAGATCTGGAGACATCACGTCCGAAGCTTTCTTT. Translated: CASRSGDITSEAFF.

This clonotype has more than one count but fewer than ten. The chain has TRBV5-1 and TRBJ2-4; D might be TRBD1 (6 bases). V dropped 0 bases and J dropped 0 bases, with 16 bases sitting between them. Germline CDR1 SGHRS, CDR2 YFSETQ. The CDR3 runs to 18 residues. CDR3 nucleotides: TGCGCCAGCAGCTTGGCTAGGCTACAGGGATCAGCCAAAAACATTCAGTACTTC. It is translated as CASSLARLQGSAKNIQYF.

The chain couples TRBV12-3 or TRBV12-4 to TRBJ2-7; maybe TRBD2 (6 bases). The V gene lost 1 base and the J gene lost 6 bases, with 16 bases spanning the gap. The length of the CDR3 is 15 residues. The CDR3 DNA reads TGTGCCAGCAGTTTAGAGGGGAGGACCGGAACCGAGCAGTACTTC. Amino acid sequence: CASSLEGRTGTEQYF.

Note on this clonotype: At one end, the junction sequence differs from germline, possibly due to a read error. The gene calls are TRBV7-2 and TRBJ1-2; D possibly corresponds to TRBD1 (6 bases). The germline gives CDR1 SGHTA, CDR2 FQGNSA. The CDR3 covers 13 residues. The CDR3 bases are TGTGCCAGCAGCAGCGGGACATATAATGGCTACACTTTC. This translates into CASSSGTYNGYTF.

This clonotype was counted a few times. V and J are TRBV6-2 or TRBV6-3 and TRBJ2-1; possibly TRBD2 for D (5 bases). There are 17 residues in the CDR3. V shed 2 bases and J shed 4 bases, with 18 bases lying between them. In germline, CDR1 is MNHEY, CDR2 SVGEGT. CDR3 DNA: TGTGCCAGCAGTTACGCAGTTGGGGAGAGACTGTACAATGAGCAGTTCTTC. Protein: CASSYAVGERLYNEQFF.

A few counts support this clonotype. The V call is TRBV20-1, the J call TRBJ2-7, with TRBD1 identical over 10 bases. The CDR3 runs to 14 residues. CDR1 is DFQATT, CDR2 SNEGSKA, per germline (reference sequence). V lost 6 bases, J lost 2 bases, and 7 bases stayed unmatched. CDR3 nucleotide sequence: TGCAGTGCCCTGGAAGGGACAGGGGCCTACGAGCAGTACTTC. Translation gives CSALEGTGAYEQYF.

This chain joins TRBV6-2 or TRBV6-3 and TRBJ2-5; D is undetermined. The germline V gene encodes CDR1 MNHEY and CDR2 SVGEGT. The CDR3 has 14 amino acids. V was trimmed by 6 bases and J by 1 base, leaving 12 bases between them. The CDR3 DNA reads TGTGCCAGCAGCGCGACCGGCTCCCAAGAGACCCAGTACTTC. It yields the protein CASSATGSQETQYF.

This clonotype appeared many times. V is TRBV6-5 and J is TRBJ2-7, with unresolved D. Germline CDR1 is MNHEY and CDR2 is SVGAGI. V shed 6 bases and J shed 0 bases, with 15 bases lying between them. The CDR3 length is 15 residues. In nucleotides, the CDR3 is TGTGCCAGCAGCCCTGACGGACCGAGCTCCTACGAGCAGTACTTC. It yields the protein CASSPDGPSSYEQYF.

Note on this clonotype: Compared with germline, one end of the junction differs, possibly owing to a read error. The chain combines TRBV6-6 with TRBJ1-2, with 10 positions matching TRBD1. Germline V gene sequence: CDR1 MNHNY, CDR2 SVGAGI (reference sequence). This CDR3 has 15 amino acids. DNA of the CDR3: TGTGCCGGCAGTCACTCGGGACAGGGGAACTATGGCTACACCTTC. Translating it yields CAGSHSGQGNYGYTF.

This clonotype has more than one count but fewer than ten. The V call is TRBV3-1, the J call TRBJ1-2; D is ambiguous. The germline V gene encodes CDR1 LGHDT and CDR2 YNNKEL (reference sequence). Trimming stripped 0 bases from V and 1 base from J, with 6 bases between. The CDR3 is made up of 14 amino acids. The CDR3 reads CASSQDPVNYGYTF. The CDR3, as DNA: TGTGCCAGCAGCCAAGACCCGGTTAACTATGGCTACACCTTC.

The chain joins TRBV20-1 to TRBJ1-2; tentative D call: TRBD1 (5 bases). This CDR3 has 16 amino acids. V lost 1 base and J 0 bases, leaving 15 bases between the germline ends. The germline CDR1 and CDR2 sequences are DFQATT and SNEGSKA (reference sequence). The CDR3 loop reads CSARAAGPASNYGYTF. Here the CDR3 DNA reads TGCAGTGCTAGAGCTGCAGGGCCCGCCTCTAACTATGGCTACACCTTC.

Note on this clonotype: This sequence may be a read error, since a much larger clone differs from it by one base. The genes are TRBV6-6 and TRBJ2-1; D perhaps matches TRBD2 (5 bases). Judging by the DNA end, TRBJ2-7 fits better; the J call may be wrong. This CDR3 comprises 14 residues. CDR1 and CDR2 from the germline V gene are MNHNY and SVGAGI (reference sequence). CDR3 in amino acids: CASSWTGGYNEQYF. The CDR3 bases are TGTGCCAGCAGCTGGACTGGCGGGTACAATGAGCAGTACTTC.

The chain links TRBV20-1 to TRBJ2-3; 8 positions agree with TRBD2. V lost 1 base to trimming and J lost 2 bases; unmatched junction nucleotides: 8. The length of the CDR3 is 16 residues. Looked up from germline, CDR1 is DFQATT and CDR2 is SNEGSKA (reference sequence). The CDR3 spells CSARGFAGGPTDTQYF. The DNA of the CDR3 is TGCAGTGCTAGAGGTTTTGCGGGGGGTCCCACAGATACGCAGTATTTT.

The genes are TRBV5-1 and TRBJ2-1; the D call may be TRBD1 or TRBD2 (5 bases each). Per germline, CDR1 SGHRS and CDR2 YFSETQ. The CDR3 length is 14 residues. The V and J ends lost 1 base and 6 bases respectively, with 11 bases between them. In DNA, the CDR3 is TGCGCCAGCAGCTTGTCGGGGCAGGCCAATGAGCAGTTCTTC. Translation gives CASSLSGQANEQFF. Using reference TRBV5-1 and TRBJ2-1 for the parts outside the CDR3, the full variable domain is KAGVTQTPRYLIKTRGQQVTLSCSPISGHRSVSWYQQTPGQGLQFLFEYFSETQRNKGNFPGRFSGRQFSNSRSEMNVSTLELGDSALYLCASSLSGQANEQFFGPGTRLTVL.